The rows below give T cell receptor beta chains drawn from one sample of a study of long-term antiretroviral therapy in people with HIV. Clones were sequenced by immunoSEQ multiplex PCR, and TCRdb holds only the in-frame ones, with some missing. The sample has over 20,000 clones; 70% to 85% are singletons. The source material was unsorted PBMCs, sampled 0.5 years after starting antiretroviral therapy. These receptors came from a man between 18 and 35 years old with HIV. Each CDR3 is given with its conserved first and last residue. The D gene is left open where the match is weak. Some rows have no size entry. The others give once, few or many, or a class for an expanded clone.

d_call j_call clone_size v_call cdr3_nt cdr3_aa
. TRBJ2-1 . TRBV4-3 TGCGCCAGCAGCCAAGTTGTTCTTCGGGAGCAGTTCTTC CASSQVVLREQFF
TRBD1 TRBJ2-7 . TRBV7-3 TGTGCCAGCAGCGCGCAAGACAGGGCCGAGCAGTACTTC CASSAQDRAEQYF
. TRBJ2-1 . TRBV28 TGTGCCAGCAGTTTATCTACGGGGAGTTGGGAGCAGTTCTTC CASSLSTGSWEQFF
. TRBJ2-1 . TRBV6-5 TGTGCCAGCCGACAGAGTAGAAACAATGAGCAGTTCTTC CASRQSRNNEQFF
TRBD1 TRBJ2-5 . TRBV5-1 TGCGCCAGCAGCTACTCCGGGACAGGGAAAGAGACCCAGTACTTC CASSYSGTGKETQYF
TRBD2 TRBJ2-1 . TRBV30 TGTGCCTGGAGTACAACTAGCGGGCACAATGAGCAGTTCTTC CAWSTTSGHNEQFF
TRBD1 TRBJ1-2 . TRBV6-5 TGTGCCAGCAGTTACACCCGGGGACAGGGAGGCTATGGCTACACCTTC CASSYTRGQGGYGYTF
. TRBJ1-1 . TRBV5-6 TGTGCCAGCATCCAGGGACTGAACACTGAAGCTTTCTTT CASIQGLNTEAFF
TRBD2 TRBJ2-7 . TRBV4-2 TGTGCCAGCAGCCAGGAAGAGGGACTAGCGTTTAGCTCCTACGAGCAGTACTTC CASSQEEGLAFSSYEQYF
TRBD1 TRBJ1-2 . TRBV28 TGTGCCAGCAAGCCTCCGGGACAGAACTATGGCTACACCTTC CASKPPGQNYGYTF
. TRBJ1-5 . TRBV27 TGTGCCAGCAGGACAGAAAATAGCAATCAGCCCCAGCATTTT CASRTENSNQPQHF
. TRBJ2-5 . TRBV5-6 TGTGCCAGCAGCTTGGATGGGGGGAAGACCCAGTACTTC CASSLDGGKTQYF
. TRBJ2-3 . TRBV2 TGTGCCAGCAGTCCGTGGGCCAGCACAGATACGCAGTATTTT CASSPWASTDTQYF
. TRBJ1-5 . TRBV6-1 TGTGCCAGCAGTGAAGGGGACGCACGCAATCAGCCCCAGCATTTT CASSEGDARNQPQHF
. TRBJ2-7 . TRBV18 TGTGCCAGCTCATCATACTCCTACGAGCAGTACTTC CASSSYSYEQYF
TRBD1 TRBJ1-5 . TRBV2 TGTGCCAGCAGAACAGGGGTGGGACAGCCCCAGCATTTT CASRTGVGQPQHF
. TRBJ2-3 . TRBV11-3 TGTGCCAGCAGCTTAAGCACAGATACGCAGTATTTT CASSLSTDTQYF
. TRBJ1-5 . TRBV11-1 TGTGCCAGCAGCTCCAGGGGCAATCAGCCCCAGCATTTT CASSSRGNQPQHF
TRBD2 TRBJ2-1 . TRBV13 TGTGCCAGCAGCTCTCAACTAGCGGGGAGATACAATGAGCAGTTCTTC CASSSQLAGRYNEQFF
. TRBJ1-3 . TRBV7-2 TGTGCCAGCAGCCCGGAGGGTTCGTCAGGAAACACCATATATTTT CASSPEGSSGNTIYF
. TRBJ2-7 . TRBV15 TGTGCCACCAGCAGAGAAAGGGGCCCCTACGAGCAGTACTTC CATSRERGPYEQYF
. TRBJ2-1 . TRBV19 TGTGCCAGTAGTGATTGGGGAGCCGAGCAGTTCTTC CASSDWGAEQFF
. TRBJ2-1 . TRBV20-1 TGCAGTGCTAGAGATCCCTCAGAGTTCTTC CSARDPSEFF
TRBD1 TRBJ1-2 . TRBV28 TGTGCCAGCAGTGTAAGGACAGGGGTGCACGGCTACACCTTC CASSVRTGVHGYTF
. TRBJ2-7 . TRBV27 TGTGCCAGCAGTAGGAATAGCGCTAGCTCCTACGAGCAGTACTTC CASSRNSASSYEQYF
. TRBJ2-3 . TRBV18 TGTGCCAGCTCACCATCGCAGGGGTATGGCACAGATACGCAGTATTTT CASSPSQGYGTDTQYF
. TRBJ1-4 . TRBV4-3 TGCGCCAGCAGCCAAGTGAGAGGGGGTCATGAAAAACTGTTTTTT CASSQVRGGHEKLFF
. TRBJ1-3 once TRBV19 TGTGCCAGTAGTATATTGCCAGGCCCTGGAAACACCATATATTTT CASSILPGPGNTIYF
. TRBJ2-5 . TRBV6-5 TGTGCCAGCAGTTACCAAGGTGGCGCAGAGACCCAGTACTTC CASSYQGGAETQYF
TRBD2 TRBJ2-7 . TRBV11-1 TGTGCCAGCAGCTTGACAGGACTAGCGGGGAACTACGAGCAGTACTTC CASSLTGLAGNYEQYF
TRBD1 TRBJ1-2 . TRBV6-6 TGTGCCAGCAGTGGACAGGGCGTCAACTATGGCTACACCTTC CASSGQGVNYGYTF
. TRBJ1-2 once TRBV5-4 TGTGCCAGCAGCTTGGGGGGGCGCAGCTATGGCTACACCTTC CASSLGGRSYGYTF
TRBD1 TRBJ2-2 . TRBV13 TGTGCCAGCAGCTTACAGGGGGCAGGCGGGGAGCTGTTTTTT CASSLQGAGGELFF
TRBD1 TRBJ2-1 . TRBV29-1 TGCAGCGTTGAACGGTGGGACAGGGAGAATGAGCAGTTCTTC CSVERWDRENEQFF
TRBD1 TRBJ2-7 . TRBV2 TGTGCCAGCCGGACAGGCCCCTACGAGCAGTACTTC CASRTGPYEQYF
TRBD2 TRBJ2-1 . TRBV2 TGTGCCAACGTCCTTCGGTCTAGCGGGGACAATGAGCAGTTCTTC CANVLRSSGDNEQFF
. TRBJ2-7 . TRBV2 TGTGCCAGCCGAGTTGCCTACGAGCAGTACTTC CASRVAYEQYF
TRBD2 TRBJ2-2 . TRBV6-6 TGTGCCAGCAGAAGTAGCGGGAGCGTTCTAACCGGGGAGCTGTTTTTT CASRSSGSVLTGELFF
. TRBJ2-7 . TRBV18 TGTGCCAGCTCAGGGCGGATCTCCTACGAGCAGTACTTC CASSGRISYEQYF
. TRBJ1-2 . TRBV5-1 TGCGCCAGCAGTCCCGGACAGCCGCTTTATGGCTACACCTTC CASSPGQPLYGYTF
TRBD1 TRBJ2-1 . TRBV6-6 TGTGCCAGCAACTTGGGACAGGGAACCAATGAGCAGTTCTTC CASNLGQGTNEQFF
. TRBJ1-5 . TRBV30 TGTGCCTGGGCACTACCGGACAGAAGAGATCAGCCCCAGCATTTT CAWALPDRRDQPQHF
TRBD1 TRBJ2-1 . TRBV7-8 TGTGCCAGCAGTCGACAAGGGGGCAGTGAGCAGTTCTTC CASSRQGGSEQFF
TRBD1 TRBJ1-2 . TRBV6-5 TGTGCCAGTAAGACAGGGATTGTAGGCTACACCTTC CASKTGIVGYTF
. TRBJ1-5 . TRBV27 TGTGCCAGCAGTATGGTTGCCGCCCCTAATCAGCCCCAGCATTTT CASSMVAAPNQPQHF
. TRBJ1-5 . TRBV28 TGTGCCAGCAGTTCCTCCCGACATCAGCCCCAGCATTTT CASSSSRHQPQHF
. TRBJ2-1 . TRBV5-1 TGCGCCAGCATGCTACAAGGCGATCTAGGCAATGAGCAGTTCTTC CASMLQGDLGNEQFF
TRBD2 TRBJ2-3 . TRBV11-2 TGTGCCAGCAGCTTGAGAGGACTAGCGGGCCCCACAGATACGCAGTATTTT CASSLRGLAGPTDTQYF